The present T cell receptor (beta chain) was sequenced within a study of PD-1 blockade in classical Hodgkin lymphoma. There was relapse after autologous stem cell transplantation in every patient, and there was variation in brentuximab vedotin exposure. Assay used: immunoSEQ multiplex PCR; TCRdb lists only in-frame clones, some missing. The data contain 60,000 or so clones, roughly nine tenths of them singletons. The CDR3 loop spans 14 amino acids. Trimming removed 2 bases from V and 6 bases from J; junction bases left unmatched: 6. CDR1 and CDR2 from the germline V gene are SGHKS and YYEKEE (reference sequence).

Sequenced here: peripheral blood mononuclear cells (PBMCs), sampled at baseline. The origin of this receptor is a human donor with classical Hodgkin lymphoma. V is TRBV5-5 and J is TRBJ2-7; 9 bases align to TRBD2. The CDR3 bases are TGTGCCAGCAGCTTCGGCGGGGGGGCTGGCGAGCAGTACTTC. This gives the protein CASSFGGGAGEQYF.